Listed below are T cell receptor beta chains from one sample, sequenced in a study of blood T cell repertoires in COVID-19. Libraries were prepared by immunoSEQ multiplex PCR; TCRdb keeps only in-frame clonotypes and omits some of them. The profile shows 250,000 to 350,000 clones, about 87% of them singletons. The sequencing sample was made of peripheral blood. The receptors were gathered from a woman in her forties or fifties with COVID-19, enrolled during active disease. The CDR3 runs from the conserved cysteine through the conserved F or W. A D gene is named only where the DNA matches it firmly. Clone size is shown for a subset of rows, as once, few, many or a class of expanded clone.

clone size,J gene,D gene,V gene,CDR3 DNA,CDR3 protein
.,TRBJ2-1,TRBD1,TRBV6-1,TGTGCCAGCAGCTCTCGGGACAGGGGCTACAATGAGCAGTTCTTC,CASSSRDRGYNEQFF
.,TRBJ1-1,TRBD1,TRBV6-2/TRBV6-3,TGTGCCAGCAGTTTGACAGGGTCCCCTAACACTGAAGCTTTCTTT,CASSLTGSPNTEAFF
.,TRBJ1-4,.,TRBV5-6,TGTGCCAGCAGCTTAGACAGAACTAATGAAAAACTGTTTTTT,CASSLDRTNEKLFF
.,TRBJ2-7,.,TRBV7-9,TGTGCCAGCAGCTTGGATCCGCCGGGGGGCGTGGAGCAGTACTTC,CASSLDPPGGVEQYF
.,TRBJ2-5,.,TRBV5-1,TGCGCCAGTATGACGGGGAGCGGGGAGACCCAGTACTTC,CASMTGSGETQYF
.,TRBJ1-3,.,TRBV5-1,TGCGCCAGCAGCTCCACCCTAGACAGCTCTGGAAACACCATATATTTT,CASSSTLDSSGNTIYF
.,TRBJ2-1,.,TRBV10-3,TGTGCCATTGCCGAGGGGACTTCTTACAATGAGCAGTTCTTC,CAIAEGTSYNEQFF
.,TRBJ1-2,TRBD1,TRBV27,TGTGCCAGCAGTTTTCGGACAGGGGTAGATGGCTACACCTTC,CASSFRTGVDGYTF
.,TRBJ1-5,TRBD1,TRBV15,TGTGCCACCAGCGGTCAGGGGGCATTTTTCAATCAGCCCCAGCATTTT,CATSGQGAFFNQPQHF
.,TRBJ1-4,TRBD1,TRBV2,TGTGCCAGCAGTGAAAGGGGTGTTCGGACAGGGGATGAAAAACTGTTTTTT,CASSERGVRTGDEKLFF
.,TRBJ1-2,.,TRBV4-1,TGCGCCAGCAGCCCTGGGGGGGCACCGAGCGTTAACTATGGCTACACCTTC,CASSPGGAPSVNYGYTF
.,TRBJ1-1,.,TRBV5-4,TGTGCCAGCAGCTTGGGGGCGCAGCACACTGAAGCTTTCTTT,CASSLGAQHTEAFF
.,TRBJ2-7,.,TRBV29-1,TGCAGCGTTGGTAGGGGCCCCCGCTACGAGCAGTACTTC,CSVGRGPRYEQYF
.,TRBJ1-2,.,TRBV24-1,TGTGCCACCAGTGCCCCCCAGACTCACTCGGGGGGCTACACCTTC,CATSAPQTHSGGYTF
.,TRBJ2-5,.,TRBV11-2,TGTGCCAGCACTACCGACAGGCAAGAGACCCAGTACTTC,CASTTDRQETQYF
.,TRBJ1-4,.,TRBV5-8,TGTGCCAGCAGCCCGGGGGGGTTTAATGAAAAACTGTTTTTT,CASSPGGFNEKLFF
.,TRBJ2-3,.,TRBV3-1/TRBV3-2,TGTGCCAGCAGCGATAGGCGTCCGAGAGGGGATACGCAGTATTTT,CASSDRRPRGDTQYF
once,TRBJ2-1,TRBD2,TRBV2,TGTGCCAGCAGTGAGACTAGCGGGAGACCCTCCTACAATGAGCAGTTCTTC,CASSETSGRPSYNEQFF
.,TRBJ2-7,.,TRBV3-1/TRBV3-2,TGTGCCAGCAGCCAAGATTATAGCCACTACGAGCAGTACTTC,CASSQDYSHYEQYF
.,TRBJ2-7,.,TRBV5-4,TGTGCCAGCAGCGGGGGGACTGGGGGATACGAGCAGTACTTC,CASSGGTGGYEQYF
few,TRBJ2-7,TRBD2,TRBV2,TGTGCCAGCCTCCCGGGGGGGACTAGGTACGAGCAGTACTTC,CASLPGGTRYEQYF
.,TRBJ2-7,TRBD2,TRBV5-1,TGCGCCAGCAGCTTGGCTAGGGGACTAGCCTACGAGCAGTACTTC,CASSLARGLAYEQYF
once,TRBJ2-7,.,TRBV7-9,TGTGCCAGCAGCCGCCAGGGATTCTACGAGCAGTACTTC,CASSRQGFYEQYF
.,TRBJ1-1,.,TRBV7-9,TGTGCCAGCAGCTTAGCGGGTCAGAGGCCTTTCTTT,CASSLAGQRPFF
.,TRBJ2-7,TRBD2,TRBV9,TGTGCCAGCAGCCCTGAGGGAGCGGGAGCATTTCCCTACGAGCAGTACTTC,CASSPEGAGAFPYEQYF
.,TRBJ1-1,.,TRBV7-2,TGTGCCAGCAGCTTGTCAGGGTGGAACACTGAAGCTTTCTTT,CASSLSGWNTEAFF
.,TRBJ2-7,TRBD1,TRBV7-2,TGTGCCAGCAGCTTGCCGGACAGGGGCTCCCTCGAGCAGTACTTC,CASSLPDRGSLEQYF
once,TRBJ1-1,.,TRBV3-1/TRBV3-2,TGTGCCAGCAGTGCGGGCCGCACTGAAGCTTTCTTT,CASSAGRTEAFF
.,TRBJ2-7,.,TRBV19,TGTGCCAGTAGTATAGACAGGATCTCCTACGAGCAGTACTTC,CASSIDRISYEQYF
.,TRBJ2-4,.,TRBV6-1,TGTGCCAGCAGTGAATTTCTAAACATTCAGTACTTC,CASSEFLNIQYF
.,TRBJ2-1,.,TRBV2,TGTGCCAGCACCTCGGACTGGAAGCAGTTCTTC,CASTSDWKQFF
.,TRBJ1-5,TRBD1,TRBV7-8,TGTGCCAGCAGCCCGTACAGGGGTGGCAATCAGCCCCAGCATTTT,CASSPYRGGNQPQHF
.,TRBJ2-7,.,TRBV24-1,TGTGCCACCAGTGATCGACTGGCGCGGGAGCAGTACTTC,CATSDRLAREQYF
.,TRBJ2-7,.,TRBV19,TGTGCCAGTAGTTCGGACGAGCAGTACTTC,CASSSDEQYF
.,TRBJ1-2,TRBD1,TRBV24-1,TGTGCCACCAGTGATCCGACAGGGGGACTGGGTGGCTACACCTTC,CATSDPTGGLGGYTF
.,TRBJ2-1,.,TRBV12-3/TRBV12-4,TGTGCCAGCAGTATGAGCTCCTACAATGAGCAGTTCTTC,CASSMSSYNEQFF
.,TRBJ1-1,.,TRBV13,TGTGCCAGCAGCCGGCGGGACCCACGGCACACTGAAGCTTTCTTT,CASSRRDPRHTEAFF
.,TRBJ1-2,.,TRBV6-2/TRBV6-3,TGTGCCAGCAGTTACTTGGGCCTACCCCTTTTC,CASSYLGLPLF
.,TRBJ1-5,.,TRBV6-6,TGTGCCAGCAGTAAGGACAATAGCAATCAGCCCCAGCATTTT,CASSKDNSNQPQHF
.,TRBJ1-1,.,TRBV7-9,TGTGCCAGCAGCTTAGCCGGGACTGGAGCTGAAGCTTTCTTT,CASSLAGTGAEAFF
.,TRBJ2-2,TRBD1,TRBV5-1,TGCGCCAGCAGCTTGGCGGGGACAGGGATGACCGGGGAGCTGTTTTTT,CASSLAGTGMTGELFF
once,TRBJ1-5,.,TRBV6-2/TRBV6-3,TGTGCCAGCAGTTTTCGACAGGCCCTCGCTGGGGATCAGCCCCAGCATTTT,CASSFRQALAGDQPQHF
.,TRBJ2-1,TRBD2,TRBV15,TGTGCCACCAGCAGGGGACTAGCGGGAGGGCCTCATGAGCAGTTCTTC,CATSRGLAGGPHEQFF